These T cell receptor beta chains were read from a single sample in a study of blood T cell repertoires in COVID-19. Measured with immunoSEQ multiplex PCR; TCRdb has only the in-frame clones, and not every one. The top ten clones hold about 9.7% of a sample with about 200,000 clones, 84% of them seen once. The material sequenced was peripheral blood. The source is a man aged 45 to 65 with active or convalescent COVID-19. The CDR3 runs from the conserved cysteine through the conserved F or W. Fields, in order: J gene, V gene, clone size, D gene, CDR3 DNA, CDR3 protein. D genes are given only for firm matches. The listing skips clone size in some rows; elsewhere it reads once, few, many or a size class.

TRBJ1-2	TRBV14	NA	NA	TGTGCCAGCAGCCCAGTACAGGGATCTGGCTACACCTTC	CASSPVQGSGYTF
TRBJ2-1	TRBV28	NA	TRBD2	TGTGCCAGCAGTCCAACGGGACTAGCGGGAAAGTGGGAGTTCTTC	CASSPTGLAGKWEFF
TRBJ1-1	TRBV4-2	NA	NA	TGTGCCAGCAGCCAGGAACCCTCGGGAACTGAAGCTTTCTTT	CASSQEPSGTEAFF
TRBJ2-3	TRBV24-1	NA	TRBD2	TGTGCCACCAGTGATTTGTCACTAGCGGGAGGGGTTACGCAGTATTTT	CATSDLSLAGGVTQYF
TRBJ1-4	TRBV19	NA	NA	TGTGCCAGTAGTCGGGTGAATAATGAAAAACTGTTTTTT	CASSRVNNEKLFF
TRBJ2-5	TRBV5-1	NA	NA	TGCGCCAGCAGCTTGGAATCGGCGGGGGCAGAGACCCAGTACTTC	CASSLESAGAETQYF
TRBJ2-7	TRBV4-1	NA	NA	TGCGCCAGCAGCCAAGTCAGGGGGGCCACCTACGAGCAGTACTTC	CASSQVRGATYEQYF
TRBJ1-5	TRBV6-5	NA	TRBD1	TGTGCCAGCAGCCAGACAGGGGCAGGGGGTCAGCCCCAGCATTTT	CASSQTGAGGQPQHF
TRBJ1-1	TRBV9	NA	NA	TGTGCCAGCAGTGCAGGGGAGAACACTGAAGCTTTCTTT	CASSAGENTEAFF
TRBJ2-5	TRBV7-3	NA	NA	TGTGCCAGCAGCTTATATGAGGGTGGAGAGACCCAGTACTTC	CASSLYEGGETQYF
TRBJ2-7	TRBV27	NA	TRBD2	TGTGCCAGCAGACCGGGACTAGCGTTCTCCTACGAGCAGTACTTC	CASRPGLAFSYEQYF
TRBJ2-7	TRBV28	NA	TRBD1	TGTGCCAGCAGTCCCAGGGACAGGCGCAGCTCCTACGAGCAGTACTTC	CASSPRDRRSSYEQYF
TRBJ1-2	TRBV2	NA	NA	TGTGCCAGCAAGATGGAGGGTGGGACTGACTATGGCTACACCTTC	CASKMEGGTDYGYTF
TRBJ1-2	TRBV6-5	NA	NA	TGTGCCAGCTGGCGGGGAGGGGTCGATGGCTACACCTTC	CASWRGGVDGYTF
TRBJ2-5	TRBV2	few	TRBD2	TGTGCCAGCAACTCTGGAGGACTAGCGGTCGAGACCCAGTACTTC	CASNSGGLAVETQYF
TRBJ2-7	TRBV6-5	NA	NA	TGTGCCAGCAGTTACTCGACGCTAGTAGTCCACGAGCAGTACTTC	CASSYSTLVVHEQYF
TRBJ1-2	TRBV6-5	NA	NA	TGTGCCAGCAGTCACGGACAGTATGGCTACACCTTC	CASSHGQYGYTF
TRBJ1-5	TRBV18	NA	NA	TGTGCCAGCTCACCGAACCAGGGTAGGAGCAATCAGCCCCAGCATTTT	CASSPNQGRSNQPQHF
TRBJ1-3	TRBV4-1	NA	TRBD1	TGCGCCAGCAGCCAAGGGCGGCAGGGGGCACGAAGAGGAAACACCATATATTTT	CASSQGRQGARRGNTIYF
TRBJ2-1	TRBV4-2	once	TRBD2	TGTGCCAGCAGCCCCGGACTAGCGGGGGGGCAGGCGCAGTTCTTC	CASSPGLAGGQAQFF
TRBJ2-7	TRBV6-2/TRBV6-3	NA	TRBD1	TGTGCCAGCAGTCTGGGACAGGGACTTTTCGACGAGCAGTACTTC	CASSLGQGLFDEQYF
TRBJ2-1	TRBV3-1/TRBV3-2	NA	TRBD2	TGTGCCAGCAGCCCGAGGACTAGCGGACTATACAATGAGCAGTTCTTC	CASSPRTSGLYNEQFF
TRBJ1-5	TRBV6-6	NA	NA	TGTGCCACCACCCTGGCAATGGGGGCGGGTGGCCAGCCCCAGCATTTT	CATTLAMGAGGQPQHF
TRBJ1-2	TRBV19	NA	NA	TGTGCCAGTAGTATAGAGGGCTCGAGAGGCTACACCTTC	CASSIEGSRGYTF
TRBJ1-1	TRBV2	NA	NA	TGTGCCAGCAGTGAGTGGGGGGAGGACACTGAAGCTTTCTTT	CASSEWGEDTEAFF
TRBJ2-7	TRBV6-7	NA	NA	TGTGCCAGCAGCCAACTAACCTACGAGCAGTACTTC	CASSQLTYEQYF
TRBJ2-1	TRBV10-3	NA	NA	TGTGCCATCACCTGGAGGACAGACAATGAGCAGTTCTTC	CAITWRTDNEQFF
TRBJ1-5	TRBV27	NA	NA	TGTGCCAGCAGTCCGTACCAGGGTGGGGTTCGGCCCCAGCATTTT	CASSPYQGGVRPQHF
TRBJ1-2	TRBV29-1	few	NA	TGCAGCGTCACCTTAGGGGGGGTAAACTATGGCTACACCTTC	CSVTLGGVNYGYTF
TRBJ2-7	TRBV5-1	NA	TRBD2	TGCGCCAGCAGCTTGGCGGGCAGGGAGGGCGAGCAGTACTTC	CASSLAGREGEQYF
TRBJ1-5	TRBV21-1	NA	NA	TGTGCCAGCAGCCAAGTTCACAATCAGGGGAGGCATTTT	CASSQVHNQGRHF
TRBJ1-2	TRBV5-1	NA	TRBD1	TGCGCCAGCAGCTTGGGGGGACAGGGTAACTATGGCTACACCTTC	CASSLGGQGNYGYTF
TRBJ2-1	TRBV2	NA	NA	TGTGCCAGCAGTGACAGGGGAAGGTACAATGAGCAGTTCTTC	CASSDRGRYNEQFF
TRBJ2-7	TRBV7-2	NA	NA	TGTGCCAGCAGCTTTACTACCGACCTTTACGGGCAGTACTTC	CASSFTTDLYGQYF
TRBJ2-7	TRBV11-2	NA	TRBD1	TGTGCCAGCAGCGCCTCCGTCGGGACAGGGGGCCGATACGAGCAGTACTTC	CASSASVGTGGRYEQYF
TRBJ2-1	TRBV5-1	NA	NA	TGCGCCAGCAGCTTGAAGGGGGAGGGTGAGCAGTTCTTC	CASSLKGEGEQFF
TRBJ2-5	TRBV28	NA	NA	TGTGCCAGCAGCCCCCGGTGGCAAGAGACCCAGTACTTC	CASSPRWQETQYF
TRBJ1-1	TRBV20-1	once	NA	TGCAGTGCTAGTAGGCAGGCCAACACTGAAGCTTTCTTT	CSASRQANTEAFF
TRBJ2-3	TRBV4-3	NA	TRBD2	TGCGCCAGCAGCCAAGATAGCGGGGGACTAGCGCTTACTACGCAGTATTTT	CASSQDSGGLALTTQYF
TRBJ1-1	TRBV30	NA	NA	TGTGCCTGGAGCCCGCAGGGCGGCGGCGCTTTCTTT	CAWSPQGGGAFF
TRBJ2-2	TRBV30	NA	NA	TGTGCCTGGAGTCAGGGGACCGGGGAGCTGTTTTTT	CAWSQGTGELFF
TRBJ2-7	TRBV23-1	NA	NA	TGCGCCAGCAGTCACCCGGGCAGGGTCTCCTACGAGCAGTACTTC	CASSHPGRVSYEQYF
TRBJ2-1	TRBV4-1	once	TRBD1	TGCGCCAGCAGCCTCCGGGACAGGGGGTTCAATGAGCAGTTCTTC	CASSLRDRGFNEQFF
TRBJ2-5	TRBV7-8	NA	TRBD2	TGTGCCAGCCGCACGGCGGGGGTCAGAAAGACCCAGTACTTC	CASRTAGVRKTQYF
TRBJ1-1	TRBV5-1	NA	TRBD1	TGCGCCAGCAGCCCCGGGACAGGGGGCAGTACCTATGGGGCTGAAGCTTTCTTT	CASSPGTGGSTYGAEAFF
TRBJ1-1	TRBV28	NA	TRBD1	TGTGCCAGCAGTCCCCACAGGGGTACTGAAGCTTTCTTT	CASSPHRGTEAFF
TRBJ2-1	TRBV7-8	NA	TRBD2	TGTGCCAGCAGCTTAGAGTTGACTAGCGGGGGAGGGAATGAGCAGTTCTTC	CASSLELTSGGGNEQFF
TRBJ1-1	TRBV7-9	NA	NA	TGTGCCAGCAGCTTATTCCAGGGGTCTGAAGCTTTCTTT	CASSLFQGSEAFF
TRBJ2-2	TRBV7-2	NA	TRBD2	TGTGCCAGCAGTCTAGCGGGGGGCTTGAACACCGGGGAGCTGTTTTTT	CASSLAGGLNTGELFF